These 4 T cell receptor beta chains were sequenced from one sample in a study of T cells in Graves' hyperthyroidism and ophthalmopathy (dated by TCRdb to between 2019 and 2020). Libraries were prepared through multiplex PCR. Sequencing took place on an Illumina HiSeq 2000. The TCR beta CDR3 regions were amplified from the RNA transcripts. A first-round RT-PCR of the TCR CDR3 used the HTBI primer set with the Qiagen OneStep RT-PCR kit. TCRdb itself trimmed the public reads at Q25 with fastp, ran MiXCR and retained productive beta chains. For every CDR3 protein sequence, its rows merge into one entry that carries the most common genes and DNA. For this sample the table gives about 290,000 distinct CDR3 sequences, of which approximately 17% were detected only once. The ten largest clones capture around 34% of the sample. Sequenced material: blood. The receptors were sampled from a man aged 25 to 40 with Graves' hyperthyroidism.

The chain carries TRBV2 and TRBJ2-7, with 10 bases aligning to TRBD2. The junction had 10 bases not matched to a gene; V was cut back by 5 bases and J by 6 bases. Germline values: CDR1 SNHLY, CDR2 FYNNEI. CDR3 length: 15 amino acids. The chain's CDR3 is CASSPRTSGLIEQYF. The CDR3 nucleotides read TGTGCCAGCAGTCCTAGGACTAGCGGCCTAATCGAGCAGTACTTC.

This clonotype was counted at least ten times. In DNA, the CDR3 is TGTGCCTGGAGTCGGACTAGCGGGAGGTCCTACAATGAGCAGTTCTTC. It is translated as CAWSRTSGRSYNEQFF. V usage is TRBV30 and J usage is TRBJ2-1, with 14 bases aligning to TRBD2. Trimming removed 2 bases from V and 1 base from J; junction bases left unmatched: 1. The V gene's germline CDR1 is GTSNPN and CDR2 SVGIG (reference sequence). This CDR3 is built from 16 residues.

This chain uses TRBV4-2 with TRBJ2-7, with 8 nucleotides matching TRBD1. Germline V gene data show CDR1 as LGHNA and CDR2 as YNFKEQ. The CDR3 contains 15 residues. With V trimmed by 4 bases and J by 4 bases, 9 bases remained unmatched. In DNA form, the CDR3 reads TGTGCCAGCAGCCCTGAAGGACAGGGTATATACGAGCAGTACTTC. It codes for CASSPEGQGIYEQYF.

This clonotype appeared a few times. The chain links TRBV20-1 to TRBJ1-4; TRBD1 matches at 9 bases. The CDR3 spans 14 residues. Germline-derived CDR1 and CDR2 are DFQATT and SNEGSKA (reference sequence). J lost 8 bases, V lost 0 bases, and 4 bases had no gene match. The CDR3 here is CSAREGTGNEKLFF. As DNA, the CDR3 is TGCAGTGCTAGAGAGGGGACAGGGAACGAAAAACTGTTTTTT.